These 10 T cell receptor beta chains were sequenced from one sample in a study of T cell responses to AZD1222 COVID-19 vaccine. Profiled with immunoSEQ multiplex PCR; TCRdb holds only in-frame clones, not every one. The sample carries over 200,000 clones, roughly 94% recorded once. The sequences come from peripheral blood, collected 28 days after the second dose of the MenACWY control vaccine. The receptors were sampled from an adult who received the MenACWY meningococcal vaccine as a control.

This chain connects TRBV11-2 to TRBJ1-2; TRBD1 matches 7 bases. CDR1 and CDR2 (germline): SGHAT, FQNNGV. CDR3 length: 14 residues. V shed 3 bases, J shed 7 bases, and the junction held 8 bases outside the gene matches. CDR3 in amino acids: CASSLGRGRLGYTF. Here the CDR3 DNA reads TGTGCCAGCAGCTTGGGGAGGGGGCGACTTGGCTACACCTTC.

The V and J genes are TRBV5-6 and TRBJ1-2; no clear D gene. The V end was cut by 0 bases, the J end by 0 bases, with 12 bases between. The V gene's germline CDR1 is SGHDT and CDR2 YYEEEE. The CDR3 is made up of 16 amino acids. Here the CDR3 reads CASSLALEPSNYGYTF. CDR3 DNA: TGTGCCAGCAGCTTGGCCCTGGAGCCCTCTAACTATGGCTACACCTTC.

J is TRBJ1-1 and V is TRBV6-2 or TRBV6-3, with D tentatively TRBD1 (5 bases). CDR3 length equals 18 residues. Trimming pared 6 bases from V and 3 bases from J, leaving 26 bases between. Germline lookup yields CDR1 MNHEY and CDR2 SVGEGT. CDR3: CASSGTDNRAGWDTEAFF. The CDR3, as DNA: TGTGCCAGCAGCGGGACCGACAACCGGGCAGGTTGGGACACTGAAGCTTTCTTT.

This clone was seen once. The genes are TRBV5-1 and TRBJ2-1; 8 bases are shared with TRBD2. V lost 0 bases, J lost 4 bases, and 3 bases stayed unmatched. This CDR3 has 15 residues. Germline CDR1 is SGHRS and CDR2 is YFSETQ. Written as DNA, the CDR3 is TGCGCCAGCAGCTTGGAGGCTAGCGGGTACAATGAGCAGTTCTTC. This codes for CASSLEASGYNEQFF.

The CDR3 nucleotides are TGTGCCAGCTCTCTCGCCGGGACATCCAGTGAGCAGTTCTTC. It codes for CASSLAGTSSEQFF. The chain couples TRBV18 to TRBJ2-1, with D possibly being TRBD1 (6 bases). Germline values: CDR1 KGHSH, CDR2 LQKENI. Trimming cost V 6 bases and J 9 bases, with 18 bases left between them. The CDR3 is 14 residues long.

This clone was recorded only once. The rearrangement uses TRBV27 and TRBJ2-7; no clear D gene. Between the trimmed V and J ends, which lost 5 bases and 3 bases, there was a span of 17 bases. The CDR3 is made up of 15 amino acids. CDR1 and CDR2 (germline): MNHEY, SMNVEV (reference sequence). The CDR3 nucleotides read TGTGCCAGCAGTCCCCGTAGAGAAATAGGCTACGAGCAGTACTTC. This translates into CASSPRREIGYEQYF.

This clone was seen a handful of times. The chain uses TRBV27 and TRBJ2-3, with D unclear. V was cut by 1 base and J by 4 bases, with 6 bases left in between. Germline V gives CDR1 MNHEY, CDR2 SMNVEV (reference sequence). The CDR3 spans 13 residues. The CDR3 DNA follows: TGTGCCAGCAGTTTATTGGGCTCAGATACGCAGTATTTT. Translated, it gives CASSLLGSDTQYF.

Only one count was recorded for this clone. The V and J genes are TRBV30 and TRBJ1-1; D is unclear. Germline assignment: CDR1 GTSNPN and CDR2 SVGIG (reference sequence). Trimming cost V 2 bases and J 1 base, with 8 bases left between them. CDR3 length: 13 amino acids. Here the CDR3 reads CAWSLGGNTEAFF. CDR3 DNA sequence: TGTGCCTGGAGTTTAGGTGGGAACACTGAAGCTTTCTTT. Filled out from reference TRBV30 and TRBJ1-1, the complete variable domain reads SQTIHQWPATLVQPVGSPLSLECTVEGTSNPNLYWYRQAAGRGLQLLFYSVGIGQISSEVPQNLSASRPQDRQFILSSKKLLLSDSGFYLCAWSLGGNTEAFFGQGTRLTVV.

The J gene is TRBJ2-2, the V gene TRBV4-1; D possibly corresponds to TRBD2 (5 bases). The CDR3 contains 15 residues. V dropped 4 bases and J dropped 6 bases, with 15 bases sitting between them. CDR1 and CDR2 (germline): MGHRA, YSYEKL. The CDR3 sequence: CASSLEGMSAGELFF. CDR3 coding DNA: TGCGCCAGCAGCCTAGAGGGCATGAGCGCCGGGGAGCTGTTTTTT.

This chain connects TRBV27 to TRBJ1-4; D remains ambiguous. The germline V gene has CDR1 MNHEY and CDR2 SMNVEV (reference sequence). V was pared by 5 bases and J by 6 bases, with 19 bases between. The CDR3 has 16 amino acids. CDR3 DNA sequence: TGTGCCAGCAGTCCCCTAGGTTCAAGGGATGATGAAAAACTGTTTTTT. Translation gives CASSPLGSRDDEKLFF.